This entry lists 25 T cell receptor beta chains sequenced from one sample in a study of T cell responses to AZD1222 COVID-19 vaccine. Generated by immunoSEQ multiplex PCR, the TCRdb table keeps only in-frame clones and is missing some. The sample holds some 86,000 clones, 92% seen once. The sequencing used peripheral blood, collected on day 0 of AZD1222 vaccination. The receptors shown here come from an adult in good health.

The chain joins TRBV19 to TRBJ2-5; TRBD1 matches at 9 bases. J lost 5 bases, V lost 7 bases, and 11 bases had no gene match. Germline assignment: CDR1 LNHDA and CDR2 SQIVND (reference sequence). The CDR3 loop spans 15 amino acids. CDR3 coding DNA: TGTGCCAGTATGCGAACAGGGGGCGCGGGGGAGACCCAGTACTTC. Translation: CASMRTGGAGETQYF.

The DNA for the CDR3 is TGTGCCAGCAGTTACTTCTCCCCGTCCAATGAGCAGTTCTTC. As protein: CASSYFSPSNEQFF. The J gene is TRBJ2-1, the V gene TRBV6-5; D is unclear. The CDR3 is made up of 14 amino acids. Deletions cut 1 base from V and 6 bases from J, with 10 bases between. CDR1 is MNHEY, CDR2 SVGAGI, per germline.

The chain has TRBV19 and TRBJ2-5, with 9 bases aligning to TRBD1. The CDR3 covers 15 residues. The junction had 9 bases not matched to a gene; V was cut back by 5 bases and J by 5 bases. The V gene's germline CDR1 is LNHDA and CDR2 SQIVND (reference sequence). The CDR3 loop reads CASSAYRGPGETQYF. The CDR3 bases are TGTGCCAGTAGTGCGTACAGGGGGCCAGGGGAGACCCAGTACTTC.

CDR3 sequence reads: CASSRRGADTEAFF. For the CDR3, the DNA is TGTGCCAGCAGCCGTCGGGGGGCGGACACTGAAGCTTTCTTT. This rearrangement joins TRBV7-2 to TRBJ1-1; TRBD1 might be the D (6 bases). The V gene lost 5 bases and the J gene lost 3 bases, with 13 bases spanning the gap. Germline lookup yields CDR1 SGHTA and CDR2 FQGNSA. This CDR3 comprises 14 residues.

This chain connects TRBV19 to TRBJ2-4; D gene ambiguous. V gave up 1 base and J gave up 1 base, with 5 bases separating them. The germline CDR1 and CDR2 sequences are LNHDA and SQIVND (reference sequence). The CDR3 runs 14 residues. CDR3: CASSIGMAKNIQYF. The CDR3 DNA reads as TGTGCCAGTAGTATAGGAATGGCCAAAAACATTCAGTACTTC.

The V call is TRBV27, the J call TRBJ2-7, with 7 bases that match TRBD2. The CDR3 totals 15 residues. Trimming cost V 3 bases and J 2 bases; bases outside gene matches: 7. Germline V gene data show CDR1 as MNHEY and CDR2 as SMNVEV (reference sequence). The CDR3 coding sequence is TGTGCCAGCAGTTTCGGCGGGAGCGGAACCTACGAGCAGTACTTC. Its translation is CASSFGGSGTYEQYF.

The genes are TRBV7-2 and TRBJ1-5, with TRBD1 identical over 11 bases. The ends lost 4 bases at V and 7 bases at J; junction bases unmatched: 6. CDR1 and CDR2 from the germline V gene are SGHTA and FQGNSA. This CDR3 has 15 residues. The CDR3 loop reads CASSWGQGVWQPQHF. For the CDR3, the DNA is TGTGCCAGCAGCTGGGGACAGGGGGTTTGGCAGCCCCAGCATTTT.

This sequence joins TRBV5-6 and TRBJ2-5, with 7 nucleotides matching TRBD2. Germline loops: CDR1 SGHDT, CDR2 YYEEEE. The CDR3 is 14 amino acids. Trimming cost V 6 bases and J 2 bases; bases outside gene matches: 7. The CDR3 DNA is TGTGCCAGCACCCCTGGGACTACTCAAGAGACCCAGTACTTC. As protein: CASTPGTTQETQYF.

This chain joins TRBV9 and TRBJ2-1; tentative D call: TRBD1 (6 bases). The CDR3 has 15 residues. Germline lookup yields CDR1 SGDLS and CDR2 YYNGEE. V was clipped by 4 bases and J by 1 base, with 12 bases between them. The CDR3 coding sequence is TGTGCCAGCAGCTCCGGACAGACTTCCTACAATGAGCAGTTCTTC. This translates into CASSSGQTSYNEQFF. Drawing the rest from reference TRBV9 and TRBJ2-1, the complete variable domain is DSGVTQTPKHLITATGQRVTLRCSPRSGDLSVYWYQQSLDQGLQFLIQYYNGEERAKGNILERFSAQQFPDLHSELNLSSLELGDSALYFCASSSGQTSYNEQFFGPGTRLTVL.

The V call is TRBV27, the J call TRBJ1-1; D is possibly TRBD1 (5 bases). Germline V gives CDR1 MNHEY, CDR2 SMNVEV (reference sequence). The CDR3 spans 14 residues. V was shortened by 3 bases and J by 5 bases, with 13 bases between the two germline ends. Here the CDR3 DNA reads TGTGCCAGCAGTTTTTCCGGGGGACGGACTGAAGCTTTCTTT. Translated: CASSFSGGRTEAFF.

The V and J genes are TRBV10-3 and TRBJ2-1; D might be TRBD2 (5 bases). This CDR3 is 15 amino acids long. Per the germline V gene, CDR1 is ENHRY and CDR2 is SYGVKD. The V end was cut by 5 bases, the J end by 1 base, with 12 bases between. As DNA, the CDR3 is TGTGCCATCAGTCCCGGCGGGCAATCCTACAATGAGCAGTTCTTC. It yields the protein CAISPGGQSYNEQFF.

The V and J genes are TRBV28 and TRBJ1-2, with 7 bases matching TRBD1. The CDR3 is made up of 14 amino acids. CDR1 is MDHEN, CDR2 SYDVKM, per germline. V shed 7 bases and J 7 bases; nucleotides not matched to a gene: 12. CDR3 bases: TGTGCCAGCACCGTACAGGGGTTATTTGGTGGCTACACCTTC. Translating it yields CASTVQGLFGGYTF.

The chain has TRBV6-5 and TRBJ2-5; 7 bases map to TRBD2. Germline CDR1 and CDR2: MNHEY and SVGAGI. The J segment lost 1 base and the V segment lost 6 bases, leaving 5 bases of the junction unmatched. CDR3 length equals 14 residues. The CDR3: CASRTRTSQETQYF. The CDR3 DNA follows: TGTGCCAGCAGGACCCGGACTAGCCAAGAGACCCAGTACTTC.

The rearrangement uses TRBV10-3 and TRBJ1-4; no clear D gene. From germline, CDR1 is ENHRY and CDR2 SYGVKD. V was clipped by 4 bases and J by 6 bases, with 15 bases between them. The CDR3 totals 15 residues. CDR3 DNA sequence: TGTGCCATCAGTGGTGGGAGAACTATGGATGAAAAACTGTTTTTT. It codes for CAISGGRTMDEKLFF.

This clone was observed once. The chain is built from TRBV29-1 and TRBJ1-1, with D possibly being TRBD1 (6 bases). In germline, CDR1 is SQVTM, CDR2 ANQGSEA. V lost 4 bases to trimming and J lost 3 bases, with 9 bases between them. The CDR3 contains 12 residues. CDR3 in amino acids: CSVVPGDTEAFF. The CDR3, as DNA: TGCAGCGTTGTTCCAGGGGACACTGAAGCTTTCTTT.

CDR3: CASSLSVGSNIQYF. The CDR3, as DNA: TGTGCCAGCAGCTTATCCGTCGGCTCGAACATTCAGTACTTC. The chain joins TRBV7-3 to TRBJ2-4, with unresolved D. Trimming took off 2 bases at V and 7 bases at J, with 12 bases between the two ends. The CDR3 is made up of 14 amino acids. Germline V gene data show CDR1 as SGHTA and CDR2 as FQGTGA.

This clone was counted between two and nine times. The CDR3 nucleotides read TGTGCCAGCTCACCGGGACAGGGGGCGCAGACTGAAGCTTTCTTT. Translating gives CASSPGQGAQTEAFF. This chain connects TRBV18 to TRBJ1-1; the match to TRBD1 covers 12 bases. The V and J ends lost 3 bases and 5 bases, in that order; junction bases with no gene match: 4. The CDR3 has 15 residues. Germline CDR1 KGHSH, CDR2 LQKENI.

CDR3: CASSLTGLPGRYEQYF. CDR3 coding DNA: TGTGCCAGCAGCTTAACGGGACTTCCTGGTCGGTACGAGCAGTACTTC. J is TRBJ2-7 and V is TRBV7-3; perhaps TRBD2 as D (6 bases). The germline V and J ends were trimmed by 0 bases and 4 bases, with 16 bases remaining between them. There are 16 residues in the CDR3. Germline V gene lookup returns CDR1 SGHTA and CDR2 FQGTGA. Filled out from reference TRBV7-3 and TRBJ2-7, the complete variable domain reads GAGVSQTPSNKVTEKGKYVELRCDPISGHTALYWYRQSLGQGPEFLIYFQGTGAADDSGLPNDRFFAVRPEGSVSTLKIQRTERGDSAVYLCASSLTGLPGRYEQYFGPGTRLTVT.

V is TRBV4-2 and J is TRBJ2-1; D unresolved. The CDR3 consists of 14 residues. Deletions cut 0 bases from V and 7 bases from J, with 10 bases between. CDR1 is LGHNA and CDR2 is YNFKEQ in the germline V gene. CDR3 protein: CASSQEVRSNEQFF. In nucleotides, the CDR3 is TGTGCCAGCAGCCAAGAGGTTAGATCGAATGAGCAGTTCTTC.

The chain combines TRBV9 with TRBJ1-1, with D hard to call. This CDR3 contains 13 residues. Per germline, CDR1 SGDLS and CDR2 YYNGEE. The V end lost 3 bases, the J end lost 4 bases, and 10 bases lay between the germline ends. The CDR3 DNA follows: TGTGCCAGCAGCGGCCCAGGTGCCACTGAAGCTTTCTTT. It encodes CASSGPGATEAFF.

This chain connects TRBV3-1 (or the pseudogene TRBV3-2) to TRBJ2-7, with 9 bases that match TRBD2. Losses at the gene ends were 1 base for V and 9 bases for J; bases not matched to a gene: 10. This CDR3 contains 15 residues. Germline V gene data show CDR1 as LGHDT and CDR2 as YNNKEL (reference sequence). The DNA for the CDR3 is TGTGCCAGCAGCCAAGCCTCTAGCGGGATCGGGGCGCAGTACTTC. This encodes CASSQASSGIGAQYF.

Worth noting for this clone: One end of the junction is discordant with germline, which a read error may explain. The J gene is TRBJ2-1, the V gene TRBV7-9, with 8 positions matching TRBD2. The CDR3 loop spans 14 amino acids. Germline-derived CDR1 and CDR2 are SEHNR and FQNEAQ (reference sequence). CDR3 amino acids: CASSLAGTYNEQFF. The CDR3 region has the DNA TGTGCCAGCAGCCTAGCGGGCACCTACAATGAGCAGTTCTTC.

The V call is TRBV10-2, the J call TRBJ1-3; 9 nucleotides align to TRBD1. Germline V gene lookup returns CDR1 WSHSY and CDR2 SAAADI. The CDR3 contains 15 residues. J gave up 3 bases and V 6 bases, and 6 bases lay outside the gene matches. The CDR3, as DNA: TGCGCCAGCAGCTACGGGACAGGGAGTGGAAACACCATATATTTT. Amino acid sequence: CASSYGTGSGNTIYF.

V and J are TRBV5-6 and TRBJ2-1; 7 nucleotides line up with TRBD2. CDR3 length: 15 amino acids. V shed 3 bases, J shed 4 bases, and the junction held 7 bases outside the gene matches. In germline, CDR1 is SGHDT, CDR2 YYEEEE. DNA for the CDR3: TGTGCCAGCAGCTACGGACTAGACCTATACAATGAGCAGTTCTTC. Its protein product is CASSYGLDLYNEQFF.

This clone was observed a few times. The CDR3 region is CASRLAARSDRAYGYTF. Written as DNA, the CDR3 is TGTGCAAGTCGCTTAGCGGCCCGATCCGACAGGGCCTATGGCTACACCTTC. The V call is TRBV12-2, the J call TRBJ1-2; the D call TRBD1 from the table was never checked on the DNA. TRBV12-2 is annotated as a pseudogene. This CDR3 spans 17 amino acids.